Presented here are 13 T cell receptor beta chains from one specimen sequenced in a study of T cell repertoires in cytomegalovirus infection. Via MiXCR, TCRdb re-called the reads, giving one row per CDR3 protein. The table has 680,000 or so distinct CDR3 sequences, 35% seen once; the top ten hold under 3%. Specimen: PBMCs. The receptor set was obtained from a human donor in good health (CMV status not recorded). Some clones in this sample may be carry-over from other donors' samples.

Notes on this clonotype: The conserved phenylalanine or tryptophan is not found at the CDR3 terminus, so this likely reflects a read error. This chain connects TRBV28 to TRBJ2-7, with 7 positions matching TRBD1. The CDR3 length is 17 residues. The V and J ends lost 4 bases and 1 base, in that order; junction bases with no gene match: 13. CDR1 and CDR2 (germline): MDHEN, SYDVKM. CDR3 in DNA: TGTGCCAGCAGTTCCTATACCCCAAGGGACAGTTCCTACGAGCAGTACCTC. This encodes CASSSYTPRDSSYEQYL.

The chain joins TRBV7-9 to TRBJ2-6; 7 nucleotides line up with TRBD2. Germline lookup yields CDR1 SEHNR and CDR2 FQNEAQ (reference sequence). V shed 8 bases, J shed 2 bases, and the junction held 0 bases outside the gene matches. This CDR3 contains 13 residues. CDR3 coding DNA: TGTGCCAGCGGGACTACTGGGGCCAACGTCCTGACTTTC. It is translated as CASGTTGANVLTF.

This chain uses TRBV10-3 with TRBJ2-1; 12 positions agree with TRBD2. Germline V CDR1 and CDR2: ENHRY, SYGVKD. This CDR3 region has 14 residues. The V and J ends lost 10 bases and 9 bases, in that order; junction bases with no gene match: 10. CDR3 region: CATVLAGGPGEQFF. For the CDR3, the DNA is TGTGCCACCGTCCTAGCGGGAGGGCCGGGTGAGCAGTTCTTC.

Concerning this clonotype itself: Possible read error: a much larger clone is one base away. The genes are TRBV7-2 and TRBJ2-1, with TRBD2 matching over 13 bases. CDR3 size: 15 residues. Germline V lookup: CDR1 SGHTA, CDR2 FQGNSA. The CDR3 sequence is CSSSPRTSGSFSQIF. Written as DNA, the CDR3 is TGTTCCAGCAGCCCCCGGACTAGCGGGAGTTTTTCCCAGATCTTC.

For this clonotype: No conserved phenylalanine or tryptophan is present at the end of the CDR3, so a read error is the likely explanation. The chain recombines TRBV28 with TRBJ2-1; D is perhaps TRBD2 (6 bases). This CDR3 has 12 amino acids. Trimming removed 10 bases from V and 8 bases from J, with 15 bases in between. CDR1 and CDR2 from the germline V gene are MDHEN and SYDVKM. The CDR3 coding sequence is TGTGCCATCCGGGGGATTTGGCATGAGCAGTTCTGC. This sequence encodes CAIRGIWHEQFC.

This clonotype came up once. The J gene is TRBJ2-7, the V gene TRBV20-1; 9 nucleotides align to TRBD2. V dropped 0 bases and J dropped 4; count of bases not matched to a gene: 10. The CDR3 has 16 amino acids. Germline V gene sequence: CDR1 DFQATT, CDR2 SNEGSKA (reference sequence). CDR3 nucleotides: TGCAGTGCTAGAGATCTAACTAGCGGGCGCCTTTACGAGCAGTACTTC. This translates into CSARDLTSGRLYEQYF.

V and J are TRBV5-1 and TRBJ2-5; 8 bases fit TRBD1. The CDR3 totals 14 residues. The V and J ends lost 7 bases and 5 bases, in that order; junction bases with no gene match: 10. In germline, CDR1 is SGHRS, CDR2 YFSETQ. The CDR3 coding sequence is TGCGCCAGCGCTACGGGCAGGGGGCTGGAGACCCAGTACTTC. Translation gives CASATGRGLETQYF.

This clonotype was detected a few times. V usage is TRBV7-2 and J usage is TRBJ2-1, with 8 nucleotides matching TRBD1. The CDR3 runs to 14 residues. J gave up 8 bases and V 3 bases, and 6 bases lay outside the gene matches. CDR1 and CDR2 from the germline V gene are SGHTA and FQGNSA. DNA for the CDR3: TGTGCCAGCAGCTTTAGGACAGGGCGGGATGAGCAGTTCTTC. This codes for CASSFRTGRDEQFF. The complete variable domain, with remaining parts taken from reference TRBV7-2 and TRBJ2-1, reads GAGVSQSPSNKVTEKGKDVELRCDPISGHTALYWYRQSLGQGLEFLIYFQGNSAPDKSGLPSDRFSAERTGGSVSTLTIQRTQQEDSAVYLCASSFRTGRDEQFFGPGTRLTVL.

This clonotype was counted a few times. V gene TRBV6-1 combines with J gene TRBJ2-1; possible D gene TRBD1, 5 bases. V dropped 6 bases and J dropped 2 bases, with 14 bases sitting between them. From germline, CDR1 is MNHNS and CDR2 SASEGT. CDR3 length equals 15 residues. The CDR3 loop reads CASRSEGAPYNEQFF. The CDR3, as DNA: TGTGCCAGCAGAAGTGAAGGGGCCCCCTACAATGAGCAGTTCTTC.

The chain uses TRBV20-1 and TRBJ1-4; D gene uncertain. The CDR3 is 13 residues long. V dropped 3 bases and J dropped 8 bases, with 13 bases sitting between them. Germline CDR1 and CDR2: DFQATT and SNEGSKA (reference sequence). This chain's CDR3 is CSASGVGGEKLFF. The CDR3 nucleotides are TGCAGTGCTAGCGGGGTAGGCGGCGAAAAACTGTTTTTT.

This clonotype was observed a few times. V is TRBV7-8 and J is TRBJ2-3; TRBD2 agrees at 9 bases. The CDR3 totals 20 residues. With V trimmed by 1 base and J by 1 base, 15 bases remained unmatched. Germline CDR1 SGHVS, CDR2 FQNEAQ. The CDR3 protein is CASSLGGLVAGVTGTDTQYF. Here the CDR3 DNA reads TGTGCCAGCAGCTTAGGCGGGTTGGTAGCGGGGGTGACAGGCACAGATACGCAGTATTTT.

The table lists this clonotype with many counts. The chain has TRBV7-2 and TRBJ2-7, with 9 bases identical to TRBD1. Trimming removed 5 bases from V and 7 bases from J; junction bases left unmatched: 12. This CDR3 spans 15 amino acids. The germline V gene has CDR1 SGHTA and CDR2 FQGNSA. The CDR3 sequence is CASSNRQGGSGEQYF. DNA for the CDR3: TGTGCCAGCAGCAATCGACAGGGGGGTTCTGGTGAGCAGTACTTC. Looking up the rest from reference TRBV7-2 and TRBJ2-7 gives the full variable domain: GAGVSQSPSNKVTEKGKDVELRCDPISGHTALYWYRQSLGQGLEFLIYFQGNSAPDKSGLPSDRFSAERTGGSVSTLTIQRTQQEDSAVYLCASSNRQGGSGEQYFGPGTRLTVT.

The chain couples TRBV11-1 to TRBJ2-2, with 7 bases aligning to TRBD2. Germline V CDR1 and CDR2: SGHAT, FQDESV (reference sequence). The CDR3 length is 18 residues. V lost 3 bases and J lost 3; bases outside the gene matches: 13. The CDR3 DNA reads as TGTGCCAGCAGCTTGGCCCTTTGGGGGGGGTCGGACACCGGGGAGCTGTTTTTT. Translated: CASSLALWGGSDTGELFF.